The 17 T cell receptor beta chains reported below all come from one sample, sequenced in a study of breast tumors, draining lymph nodes, adjacent tissues listed by TCRdb under 2016. The library relied on multiplex PCR. The listed sequencing device is Illumina HiSeq 2000. TCRdb trimmed the raw reads at Q25, called clones with MiXCR and kept productive beta chains. Each CDR3 protein gets just one entry, which takes the most common genes and DNA from the rows behind it. This sample is represented by 60,000 to 75,000 distinct CDR3 sequences; approximately 54% of them were singletons. Of the sample, roughly 20% falls within the top ten clones. Input material: breast tumor tissue. Receptors were obtained from a female donor with breast cancer. Some clones in this sample may be carry-over from other donors' samples.

The chain is built from TRBV7-2 and TRBJ2-1, with a tentative D call TRBD2 (6 bases). This CDR3 is built from 10 residues. Per the germline V gene, CDR1 is SGHTA and CDR2 is FQGNSA. Trimming shortened V by 5 bases and J by 12 bases, and 8 bases separated the two germline ends. CDR3 loop: CASSRGAQFF. CDR3 bases: TGTGCCAGCAGCCGCGGGGCGCAGTTCTTC.

The gene calls are TRBV7-3 and TRBJ2-2, with 11 bases aligning to TRBD2. CDR1 is SGHTA and CDR2 is FQGTGA in the germline V gene. V trimming: 6 bases; J trimming: 2 bases; junction bases outside the gene matches: 5. The CDR3 runs 16 residues. The DNA of the CDR3 is TGTGCCAGCAGAGCTACTAGCGGGGGTAACACCGGGGAGCTGTTTTTT. Protein sequence: CASRATSGGNTGELFF.

The chain couples TRBV7-2 to TRBJ1-4, with D unresolved. Germline CDR1 SGHTA, CDR2 FQGNSA. Trimming removed 5 bases at V and 8 bases at J, with 12 bases between. This CDR3 is built from 13 residues. CDR3 residues: CASSAVASEKLFF. The DNA of the CDR3 is TGTGCCAGCAGCGCGGTCGCGTCGGAAAAACTGTTTTTT.

The chain joins TRBV15 to TRBJ2-7, with TRBD1 matching 8 bases. The trim removed 1 base at V and 0 bases at J, leaving 14 bases unmatched. This CDR3 spans 19 amino acids. Germline assignment: CDR1 LNHNV and CDR2 YYDKDF (reference sequence). CDR3 sequence reads: CATSRGPGTGTKSSYEQYF. Written as DNA, the CDR3 is TGTGCCACCAGCAGAGGACCCGGGACAGGTACCAAGTCCTCCTACGAGCAGTACTTC.

Regarding this clonotype: Given a much more abundant clone one base away, this may be a read error. The CDR3 end shows no conserved phenylalanine or tryptophan, and so a read error is likely. The chain has TRBV20-1 and TRBJ1-1; D remains unclear. Germline CDR1 DFQATT, CDR2 SNEGSKA (reference sequence). The CDR3 totals 12 residues. V lost 3 bases, J lost 1 base, and 6 bases lay in between. In nucleotides, the CDR3 is TGCAGTGCTAGGCAAGGGAACACTGAAGCTTTCTCT. Its translation: CSARQGNTEAFS.

This chain uses TRBV6-1 with TRBJ1-2, with D unresolved. The CDR3 has 14 amino acids. Germline V gives CDR1 MNHNS, CDR2 SASEGT. Trimming left V 3 bases short and J 3 bases short, with 11 bases between. CDR3 DNA sequence: TGTGCCAGCAGTGACGCGCTTGCGTACTATGGCTACACCTTC. Amino acids: CASSDALAYYGYTF.

In the case of this clonotype: With a much larger clone just one base away, this may be a read error. V usage is TRBV28 and J usage is TRBJ2-5; D gene unclear. Germline V CDR1 and CDR2: MDHEN, SYDVKM. The length of the CDR3 is 13 residues. The CDR3 DNA is TGTGCCAGCGGGGAAATGTTCCAAGAGACCCGGTACTTC. It translates to CASGEMFQETRYF.

The J gene is TRBJ2-7, the V gene TRBV7-2; TRBD1 agrees at 7 bases. CDR3 length equals 16 residues. Losses at the gene ends were 5 bases for V and 0 bases for J; bases not matched to a gene: 10. CDR1 is SGHTA and CDR2 is FQGNSA in the germline V gene. The CDR3 protein is CASSQPGQRNSYEQYF. In DNA, the CDR3 is TGTGCCAGCAGCCAGCCGGGACAGCGGAACTCCTACGAGCAGTACTTC.

The chain carries TRBV10-3 and TRBJ1-6; D is unresolved. Trimming removed 1 base at V and 6 bases at J, with 7 bases between. The CDR3 runs 14 residues. The germline gives CDR1 ENHRY, CDR2 SYGVKD. The CDR3 loop reads CAISEFTLNSPLHF. In DNA, the CDR3 is TGTGCCATCAGTGAGTTCACCCTTAATTCACCCCTCCACTTT.

The rearrangement links TRBV11-2 to TRBJ2-7; 12 bases fit TRBD2. The CDR3 extends over 14 amino acids. V was pared by 3 bases and J by 6 bases, with 3 bases of the junction left unmatched. From germline, CDR1 is SGHAT and CDR2 FQNNGV. The CDR3 region is CASSLTSGGFEQYF. The CDR3 DNA sequence: TGTGCCAGCAGCTTGACTAGCGGGGGCTTCGAGCAGTACTTC.

The genes are TRBV5-4 and TRBJ2-7, with a weak D call TRBD2 (6 bases). Between the trimmed V and J ends, which lost 0 bases and 2 bases, there was a span of 12 bases. The CDR3 runs 15 residues. CDR1 SGHNT and CDR2 YYREEE come from the germline V gene (reference sequence). The CDR3 region has the DNA TGTGCCAGCAGCTTGGAAGTAGGAGGGACCTACGAGCAGTACTTC. As protein: CASSLEVGGTYEQYF.

This clonotype was picked up one time. This chain uses TRBV2 with TRBJ2-5, with D perhaps matching TRBD2 (6 bases). Germline loops: CDR1 SNHLY, CDR2 FYNNEI. Trimming cost V 5 bases and J 13 bases, with 20 bases left between them. The CDR3 sequence is 13 residues long. CDR3 residues: CASSLWRELSRYF. The CDR3, as DNA: TGTGCCAGCAGTCTATGGAGGGAGTTAAGTCGGTACTTC.

In this sample, this clonotype turned up many times. The rearrangement joins TRBV6-5 to TRBJ2-7; either TRBD1 or TRBD2 may fit D (5 bases each). Germline-derived CDR1 and CDR2 are MNHEY and SVGAGI. There are 14 residues in the CDR3. Trimming took off 8 bases at V and 2 bases at J, with 16 bases between the two ends. CDR3 nucleotides: TGTGCCAGCCGAAGTGGGGACGCCACCTACGAGCAGTACTTC. It codes for CASRSGDATYEQYF.

This chain joins TRBV29-1 and TRBJ2-7; D may be TRBD1 (6 bases). Germline V gene lookup returns CDR1 SQVTM and CDR2 ANQGSEA. The V end lost 4 bases, the J end lost 6 bases, and 19 bases lay between the germline ends. The CDR3 is 14 residues long. As DNA, the CDR3 is TGCAGCGTTGTTTACTACTTAGGGGGAGTCGAGCAGTACTTC. Protein product: CSVVYYLGGVEQYF.

This clonotype was seen repeatedly, ten times or more. J is TRBJ2-2 and V is TRBV5-6, with D tentatively TRBD2 (5 bases). The CDR3 extends over 16 amino acids. Germline CDR1 SGHDT, CDR2 YYEEEE. Trimming cost V 0 bases and J 4 bases, with 13 bases left between them. CDR3 sequence reads: CASSLEKGVGTGELFF. The CDR3 DNA reads as TGTGCCAGCAGCTTGGAAAAGGGAGTCGGCACCGGGGAGCTGTTTTTT.

The chain combines TRBV7-9 with TRBJ2-5; the match to TRBD2 covers 9 bases. This CDR3 spans 15 amino acids. Germline V CDR1 and CDR2: SEHNR, FQNEAQ (reference sequence). Germline trimming cut 5 bases from V and 5 bases from J; bases unmatched to any gene: 9. The CDR3 DNA reads as TGTGCCAGCAGCCCCCCGGGACTAGCAGGGGAGACCCAGTACTTC. Translated: CASSPPGLAGETQYF.

V is TRBV6-5 and J is TRBJ1-2; D is unclear. Germline values: CDR1 MNHEY, CDR2 SVGAGI. Trimming removed 6 bases at V and 4 bases at J, with 21 bases between. The CDR3 consists of 16 residues. The CDR3 DNA reads TGTGCCAGCAGCCGCGCCGATCCGGGCAGTCCCTATGGCTACACCTTC. It specifies CASSRADPGSPYGYTF.